This T cell receptor beta chain comes out of a study of blood T cell repertoires in COVID-19. Some clones are missing from TCRdb's copy, which holds only in-frame ones; the method was immunoSEQ multiplex PCR. In the table there are some 70,000 clones, 89% of which are singletons. The sample comprised peripheral blood. This clonotype was obtained from a man aged 50 to 59 with active COVID-19.

The CDR3 bases are TGCAGCGTTGAAGATTTTGGGACAGGGACCCACGAGCAGTACTTC. Encoded protein: CSVEDFGTGTHEQYF. This chain links TRBV29-1 with TRBJ2-7; TRBD1 matches 9 bases. After removal of 0 bases from V and 5 bases from J, the junction contained 8 bases not matched to a gene. The CDR3 consists of 15 residues. The V gene's germline CDR1 is SQVTM and CDR2 ANQGSEA.